Presented here are 24 T cell receptor beta chains from one specimen sequenced in a study of shared clonotypes between healthy human individuals. This table comes from immunoSEQ multiplex PCR, and its TCRdb copy is limited to in-frame clones, with some not included. The sample lists around 990,000 clones, about 80% occurring once. Sequencing was performed on memory CD4+ T cells from PBMCs. The subset: CD45RA-negative fraction. The receptors derive from a man aged 18 to 35 in good health. Some clones in this sample may be carry-over from other donors' samples.

V and J are TRBV15 and TRBJ1-5; D remains ambiguous. V was pared by 1 base and J by 5 bases, with 3 bases between. This CDR3 comprises 12 residues. The germline CDR1 and CDR2 sequences are LNHNV and YYDKDF (reference sequence). The CDR3 nucleotides are TGTGCCACCAGCAGAGCTTATCAGCCCCAGCATTTT. It encodes CATSRAYQPQHF.

V is TRBV6-4 and J is TRBJ2-2; no firm D call. Germline assignment: CDR1 MRHNA and CDR2 SNTAGT. V lost 10 bases to trimming and J lost 5 bases, with 11 bases between them. This CDR3 spans 12 amino acids. The CDR3 nucleotides are TGTGCCACTTCTCCGCGAACCGGGGAGCTGTTTTTT. Its translation is CATSPRTGELFF.

The chain carries TRBV5-1 and TRBJ2-1, with TRBD2 matching 11 bases. The CDR3 length is 15 residues. After removal of 5 bases from V and 4 bases from J, the junction contained 5 bases not matched to a gene. Germline V gene data show CDR1 as SGHRS and CDR2 as YFSETQ. CDR3 sequence reads: CASRLLAGAYNEQFF. The CDR3 DNA follows: TGCGCCAGCAGGTTACTAGCGGGAGCTTACAATGAGCAGTTCTTC. Combining the CDR3 with reference TRBV5-1 and TRBJ2-1 gives the whole variable domain KAGVTQTPRYLIKTRGQQVTLSCSPISGHRSVSWYQQTPGQGLQFLFEYFSETQRNKGNFPGRFSGRQFSNSRSEMNVSTLELGDSALYLCASRLLAGAYNEQFFGPGTRLTVL.

The chain has TRBV4-2 and TRBJ2-7; weak D call: TRBD2 (5 bases). V was cut by 0 bases and J by 0 bases, with 9 bases left in between. This CDR3 is built from 15 residues. Germline assignment: CDR1 LGHNA and CDR2 YNFKEQ. The CDR3 nucleotides read TGTGCCAGCAGCCAAGAAAGCGGAATCTCCTACGAGCAGTACTTC. Translation gives CASSQESGISYEQYF.

The V and J genes are TRBV5-1 and TRBJ2-7; 8 positions match TRBD1. This CDR3 contains 15 residues. V was pared by 2 bases and J by 3 bases, with 7 bases of the junction left unmatched. Germline CDR1 and CDR2: SGHRS and YFSETQ. CDR3 region: CASSLSGGRYYEQYF. CDR3 nucleotides: TGCGCCAGCAGCTTATCAGGGGGCCGATACTACGAGCAGTACTTC.

The chain joins TRBV6-6 to TRBJ2-2; TRBD2 agrees at 7 bases. V was clipped by 6 bases and J by 5 bases; unmatched bases: 3. Germline V lookup: CDR1 MNHNY, CDR2 SVGAGI (reference sequence). CDR3 length equals 13 residues. The CDR3 spells CASSRLATGELFF. CDR3 bases: TGTGCCAGCAGCAGACTAGCTACCGGGGAGCTGTTTTTT.

The rearrangement joins TRBV6-1 to TRBJ2-2, with D maybe TRBD1 (5 bases). The V end was cut by 5 bases, the J end by 3 bases, with 13 bases between. The CDR3 is 15 amino acids. Germline CDR1 and CDR2: MNHNS and SASEGT. CDR3 in DNA: TGTGCCAGCAGTCCACCCCTCAGGGACACCGGGGAGCTGTTTTTT. It specifies CASSPPLRDTGELFF.

The J gene is TRBJ1-4, the V gene TRBV19; possibly TRBD1 for D (5 bases). The V gene's germline CDR1 is LNHDA and CDR2 SQIVND (reference sequence). This CDR3 contains 13 residues. Deletions cut 9 bases from V and 7 bases from J, with 15 bases between. Here the CDR3 reads CASQIWGGEKLFF. For the CDR3, the DNA is TGTGCCAGCCAGATCTGGGGCGGTGAAAAACTGTTTTTT. Complete variable domain (other parts from reference TRBV19 and TRBJ1-4): DGGITQSPKYLFRKEGQNVTLSCEQNLNHDAMYWYRQDPGQGLRLIYYSQIVNDFQKGDIAEGYSVSREKKESFPLTVTSAQKNPTAFYLCASQIWGGEKLFFGSGTQLSVL.

DNA of the CDR3: TGTGCCAGCACCGTGACGAATTCGGGGACTAAGCAGTTCTTC. This codes for CASTVTNSGTKQFF. This rearrangement joins TRBV7-2 to TRBJ2-1; 7 bases line up with TRBD2. After removal of 7 bases from V and 11 bases from J, the junction contained 14 bases not matched to a gene. The CDR3 runs to 14 residues. The germline gives CDR1 SGHTA, CDR2 FQGNSA.

The chain carries TRBV7-9 and TRBJ2-1; 7 bases map to TRBD2. V lost 5 bases, J lost 3 bases, and 1 base stayed unmatched. CDR3 length: 13 residues. Germline CDR1 reads SEHNR; CDR2 reads FQNEAQ (reference sequence). The CDR3 spells CASSRGVYNEQFF. For the CDR3, the DNA is TGTGCCAGCAGCCGGGGGGTCTACAATGAGCAGTTCTTC.

The genes are TRBV5-1 and TRBJ1-1; D is unclear. The CDR3 loop spans 15 amino acids. Trimming removed 4 bases from V and 4 bases from J, with 17 bases in between. Germline lookup yields CDR1 SGHRS and CDR2 YFSETQ. CDR3 DNA sequence: TGCGCCAGCAGCACCAACCTCGGGGAGGGCACTGAAGCTTTCTTT. Translating gives CASSTNLGEGTEAFF. Looking up the rest from reference TRBV5-1 and TRBJ1-1 gives the full variable domain: KAGVTQTPRYLIKTRGQQVTLSCSPISGHRSVSWYQQTPGQGLQFLFEYFSETQRNKGNFPGRFSGRQFSNSRSEMNVSTLELGDSALYLCASSTNLGEGTEAFFGQGTRLTVV.

This clone came up a few times. The same CDR3 is also encoded by other DNA sequences in this sample. This chain connects TRBV28 to TRBJ1-1; possibly TRBD1 for D (5 bases). Germline CDR1 reads MDHEN; CDR2 reads SYDVKM. The CDR3 is 14 residues long. V dropped 0 bases and J dropped 1 base, with 6 bases sitting between them. In DNA, the CDR3 is TGTGCCAGCAGTTTATGGCAGGGGAACACTGAAGCTTTCTTT. Protein: CASSLWQGNTEAFF.

This clone has just a few counts. V and J are TRBV27 and TRBJ2-5; a weak D match, TRBD1 (6 bases). CDR1 is MNHEY, CDR2 SMNVEV, per germline (reference sequence). V was cut by 3 bases and J by 5 bases, with 13 bases left in between. This CDR3 has 14 residues. CDR3 DNA sequence: TGTGCCAGCAGTTTGGACCCCAGGGGTGAGACCCAGTACTTC. The encoded protein is CASSLDPRGETQYF.

V usage is TRBV6-4 and J usage is TRBJ1-5, with D unresolved. Trimming cost V 6 bases and J 4 bases, with 13 bases left between them. Germline CDR1 MRHNA, CDR2 SNTAGT. The CDR3 has 14 residues. This CDR3 reads CASRGENGNQPQHF. As DNA, the CDR3 is TGTGCCAGCAGGGGAGAGAACGGGAATCAGCCCCAGCATTTT.

The chain combines TRBV5-4 with TRBJ2-7; D ambiguous. Trimming pared 3 bases from V and 0 bases from J, leaving 10 bases between. The CDR3 contains 14 residues. The germline V gene has CDR1 SGHNT and CDR2 YYREEE (reference sequence). CDR3 in DNA: TGTGCCAGCAGCTGGAGACCAAGCTCCTACGAGCAGTACTTC. It encodes CASSWRPSSYEQYF.

The chain employs TRBV10-3 and TRBJ1-2; perhaps TRBD1 as D (5 bases). Trimming cost V 0 bases and J 4 bases, with 12 bases left between them. There are 15 residues in the CDR3. Germline V gene sequence: CDR1 ENHRY, CDR2 SYGVKD. The CDR3 DNA reads as TGTGCCATCAGTGAGTCTATCGGGGGAGCCTATGGCTACACCTTC. Its translation is CAISESIGGAYGYTF.

The V call is TRBV18, the J call TRBJ2-7; the D gene is possibly TRBD1 (5 bases). The CDR3 length is 14 residues. Trimming cost V 2 bases and J 4 bases, with 12 bases left between them. Germline V gives CDR1 KGHSH, CDR2 LQKENI. CDR3 sequence: CASSPGVAGYEQYF. The CDR3 bases are TGTGCCAGCTCACCAGGCGTCGCAGGGTACGAGCAGTACTTC.

The chain couples TRBV19 to TRBJ1-2, with unresolved D. Trimming took 8 bases from V and 11 from J, leaving 24 bases between them. The CDR3 length is 14 residues. CDR1 and CDR2 from the germline V gene are LNHDA and SQIVND (reference sequence). Here the CDR3 reads CASGVPGPKGSYTF. CDR3 DNA: TGTGCCAGTGGGGTTCCCGGGCCCAAAGGTTCGTACACCTTC.

The V and J genes are TRBV6-6 and TRBJ2-5; the D gene is possibly TRBD1 (6 bases). Per the germline V gene, CDR1 is MNHNY and CDR2 is SVGAGI (reference sequence). The V end was cut by 6 bases, the J end by 5 bases, with 16 bases between. The CDR3 is made up of 14 amino acids. CDR3 region: CASRPNRVGETQYF. The CDR3, as DNA: TGTGCCAGCAGGCCTAACAGGGTTGGGGAGACCCAGTACTTC.

Worth noting for this clone: This may stem from a read error, because a much larger clone lies one nucleotide away. V gene TRBV7-2 combines with J gene TRBJ1-2, with D unresolved. Germline V gives CDR1 SGHTA, CDR2 FQGNSA. V lost 5 bases and J lost 3, with 7 bases in between. This CDR3 is 12 amino acids long. The CDR3 reads CASSPGHYGYTF. In DNA form, the CDR3 reads TGTGCCAGCAGCCCTGGCCACTATGGCTACACCTTC. Using reference TRBV7-2 and TRBJ1-2 for the parts outside the CDR3, the full variable domain is GAGVSQSPSNKVTEKGKDVELRCDPISGHTALYWYRQSLGQGLEFLIYFQGNSAPDKSGLPSDRFSAERTGGSVSTLTIQRTQQEDSAVYLCASSPGHYGYTFGSGTRLTVV.

The chain combines TRBV5-4 with TRBJ2-6, with 7 nucleotides matching TRBD1. CDR1 and CDR2 (germline): SGHNT, YYREEE (reference sequence). The CDR3 totals 18 residues. Trimming cost V 4 bases and J 0 bases; bases outside gene matches: 10. The CDR3 DNA follows: TGTGCCAGCAGCACAGGGGAACGGGGATTCTCTGGGGCCAACGTCCTGACTTTC. Protein product: CASSTGERGFSGANVLTF.

V and J are TRBV5-1 and TRBJ2-5; D is perhaps TRBD1 or TRBD2 (5 bases each). CDR1 is SGHRS and CDR2 is YFSETQ in the germline V gene. The CDR3 runs to 13 residues. With 6 bases removed from V and 5 bases from J, the gap between germline ends came to 14 bases. CDR3 in amino acids: CASMGPNMETQYF. The CDR3 DNA reads TGCGCCAGCATGGGACCGAATATGGAGACCCAGTACTTC. The complete variable domain, with remaining parts taken from reference TRBV5-1 and TRBJ2-5, reads KAGVTQTPRYLIKTRGQQVTLSCSPISGHRSVSWYQQTPGQGLQFLFEYFSETQRNKGNFPGRFSGRQFSNSRSEMNVSTLELGDSALYLCASMGPNMETQYFGPGTRLLVL.

This chain links TRBV11-2 with TRBJ2-1; a weak D match, TRBD2 (5 bases). CDR1 and CDR2 from the germline V gene are SGHAT and FQNNGV. This CDR3 is built from 15 residues. Trimming removed 4 bases at V and 1 base at J, with 11 bases between. In nucleotides, the CDR3 is TGTGCCAGCAGCTCCGGGATTTCGTCCTACAATGAGCAGTTCTTC. Its protein product is CASSSGISSYNEQFF.

This chain connects TRBV19 to TRBJ2-7, with TRBD1 matching 12 bases. Trimming removed 5 bases from V and 4 bases from J; junction bases left unmatched: 6. Per the germline V gene, CDR1 is LNHDA and CDR2 is SQIVND (reference sequence). The CDR3 is made up of 15 amino acids. DNA of the CDR3: TGTGCCAGTAGTCAGCCGGGACAGGGGGCTTACGAGCAGTACTTC. As protein: CASSQPGQGAYEQYF.